A selection of T cell receptor beta chains follows, all from one sample in a study of T cells in Graves' hyperthyroidism and ophthalmopathy. One entry per CDR3 protein, called by TCRdb with MiXCR from the multiplex PCR reads. The table shows around 350,000 distinct CDR3 sequences, with over 15% occurring only once. The sequencing sample was made of blood. All receptors come from a woman aged 18-35 years with Graves' hyperthyroidism. The CDR3 runs from the conserved cysteine through the conserved F or W. Each record gives: V gene, J gene, clone size, D gene, CDR3 DNA, CDR3 protein. The D gene is left open where the match is weak. Clone size is shown for a subset of rows, as once, few, many or a class of expanded clone.

TRBV11-2	TRBJ2-7	many	-	TGTGCCAGCAGCTTAGATGTGGGGGGTTCCTACGAGCAGTACTTC	CASSLDVGGSYEQYF
TRBV28	TRBJ2-7	many	TRBD2	TGTGCCAGCAGTTTAAGGTGGAGGCGGGGGGAAGAGCAGTACTTC	CASSLRWRRGEEQYF
TRBV27	TRBJ1-1	many	TRBD1	TGTGCCAGCTTTCAACAGGGGGACACTGAAGCTTTCTTT	CASFQQGDTEAFF
TRBV6-5	TRBJ2-7	-	TRBD2	TGTGCCAGCAGTTACTCGGGACTAGCGGGGGAATCCTACGAGCAGTACTTC	CASSYSGLAGESYEQYF
TRBV12-3/TRBV12-4	TRBJ1-1	many	-	TGTGCCAGCAGCCGGACGGGTAACATGAACACTGAAGCTTTCTTT	CASSRTGNMNTEAFF
TRBV28	TRBJ1-2	many	-	TGTGCCAGCAGTTTATCATTGGGATATGGCTACACCTTC	CASSLSLGYGYTF
TRBV5-4	TRBJ2-2	many	-	TGTGCCAGCAGCTTAGGGGGATGGACCGGGGAGCTGTTTTTT	CASSLGGWTGELFF
TRBV30	TRBJ1-5	many	TRBD1	TGTGCCTGGAGCAGGGGGCTCAATCAGCCCCAGCATTTT	CAWSRGLNQPQHF
TRBV7-9	TRBJ2-5	many	-	TGTGCCAGCAGCTTAGGGGGGTACCAAGAGACCCAGTACTTC	CASSLGGYQETQYF
TRBV5-8	TRBJ1-2	many	-	TGTGCCAGCAGCCGAATGGACAGATTCTATGGCTACACCTTC	CASSRMDRFYGYTF
TRBV7-9	TRBJ2-7	few	-	TGTGCCAGCAGCCGAGGGACCGATCTACGTGGGCAGTACTTC	CASSRGTDLRGQYF
TRBV29-1	TRBJ2-7	once	TRBD1	TGCAGCGTTGAAGTTGGACAGGGGGCTTTCTACGAGCAGTACTTC	CSVEVGQGAFYEQYF
TRBV12-3/TRBV12-4	TRBJ1-3	-	-	TGTGCCAGCAGCCTGGCCCTAAGCTCTGGAAACACCATATATTTT	CASSLALSSGNTIYF
TRBV20-1	TRBJ2-2	many	TRBD1	TGCAGTGCCCAGGACAGGGACTTGGGGACCGGGGAGCTGTTTTTT	CSAQDRDLGTGELFF
TRBV2	TRBJ2-5	many	-	TGTGCCAGCAGGGGTAACAGGGTCGGGAACCAAGAGACCCAGTACTTC	CASRGNRVGNQETQYF
TRBV29-1	TRBJ1-1	many	-	TGCAGCGTTGAAGTCTGGTCAGGCGAAGCTTTCTTT	CSVEVWSGEAFF
TRBV7-8	TRBJ2-7	many	TRBD1	TGTGCCAGCAGCTTTACAGGGGTGGGCGAGCAGTACTTC	CASSFTGVGEQYF
TRBV6-5	TRBJ1-1	many	-	TGTGCCAGCAGTACTCCCCGGGAGGGGAACACTGAAGCTTTCTTT	CASSTPREGNTEAFF
TRBV3-1	TRBJ2-5	many	TRBD2	TGTGCCAGCAGCCACCTAGCGGGGGGAGGAGAGACCCAGTACTTC	CASSHLAGGGETQYF
TRBV3-1	TRBJ2-6	many	-	TGTGCCAGCAGCCGGGGGGATGGGCCTGGGGCCAACGTCCTGACTTTC	CASSRGDGPGANVLTF
TRBV2	TRBJ1-5	many	TRBD1	TGTGCCAGCAGCCACCGGGACAGGGTTAATCAGCCCCAGCATTTT	CASSHRDRVNQPQHF
TRBV12-3/TRBV12-4	TRBJ1-5	many	-	TGTGCCAGCAGTTTAGGGGTCCTGCGGAGCAATCAGCCCCAGCATTTT	CASSLGVLRSNQPQHF
TRBV14	TRBJ1-2	many	-	TGTGCCAGCAGCTTCGGAGTTTTAGGCTACACCTTC	CASSFGVLGYTF
TRBV2	TRBJ1-1	many	-	TGTGCCAGCAGTGAAGAGGTGAACACTGAAGCTTTCTTT	CASSEEVNTEAFF
TRBV7-9	TRBJ1-1	many	TRBD1	TGTGCCAGCAGCTTAGTTGGGACAGGGGAGGAAGCTTTCTTT	CASSLVGTGEEAFF
TRBV20-1	TRBJ1-5	many	-	TGCAGTGCTCCCCATTGGACATACTACAATCAGCCCCAGCATTTT	CSAPHWTYYNQPQHF
TRBV27	TRBJ2-7	many	-	TGTGCCAGCAGTTTGACAGGAGACTACGAGCAGTACTTC	CASSLTGDYEQYF
TRBV2	TRBJ1-5	many	-	TGTGCCAGCAGTAAACGCGGGGTTTTCGGCAATCAGCCCCAGCATTTT	CASSKRGVFGNQPQHF
TRBV6-2/TRBV6-3	TRBJ2-2	many	-	TGTGCCAGCAGTTACGACCTTGCGAACACCGGGGAGCTGTTTTTT	CASSYDLANTGELFF
TRBV12-3/TRBV12-4	TRBJ2-7	many	TRBD1	TGTGCCAGCAGTACGGGACAGGCCAGCTACGAGCAGTACTTC	CASSTGQASYEQYF
TRBV7-9	TRBJ2-5	many	-	TGTGCCAGCAGCGGCCTTGGGATGTACCAAGAGACCCAGTACTTC	CASSGLGMYQETQYF
TRBV6-5	TRBJ2-7	-	-	TGTGCCAGCAGTTACCAGGGCGAGCAGTACTTC	CASSYQGEQYF
TRBV12-3/TRBV12-4	TRBJ1-2	many	-	TGTGCCAGTTGGGACCGAAACTATGGCTACACCTTC	CASWDRNYGYTF
TRBV28	TRBJ2-5	many	-	TGTGCCAGCAGTTTTACGGACTATCAAGAGACCCAGTACTTC	CASSFTDYQETQYF
TRBV6-5	TRBJ1-1	many	-	TGTGCCAGCAGTTATAGGCAGGGAGGGACTGAAGCTTTCTTT	CASSYRQGGTEAFF
TRBV20-1	TRBJ1-1	many	-	TGTACATCGAGGGAGAACACTGAAGCTTTCTTT	CTSRENTEAFF
TRBV12-3/TRBV12-4	TRBJ2-7	many	-	TGTGCCAGCAGTACCCGGGGCACAGGGAGGATACACGAGCAGTACTTC	CASSTRGTGRIHEQYF
TRBV4-1	TRBJ2-7	many	-	TGCGCCAGCAGCCACCAGGGAACCTACGAGCAGTACTTC	CASSHQGTYEQYF
TRBV29-1	TRBJ2-7	many	TRBD1	TGCAGCGTTTGCAGGGGGACCCTAAACGAGCAGTACTTC	CSVCRGTLNEQYF
TRBV6-5	TRBJ1-1	many	-	TGTGCCAGCAGCTACATCCCGGGAGGGAGGGCTGAAGCTTTCTTT	CASSYIPGGRAEAFF
TRBV18	TRBJ2-4	many	-	TGTGCCAGCTCCCGCGGGCGGAAAAACATTCAGTACTTC	CASSRGRKNIQYF
TRBV15	TRBJ2-7	many	-	TGTGCCACCAGCAGAGATCCCGGGATCGGCGAGCAGTACTTC	CATSRDPGIGEQYF
TRBV7-2	TRBJ1-1	-	TRBD1	TGTGCCAGCAGCCAAATGACAGGGGGCGGTACTGAAGCTTTCTTT	CASSQMTGGGTEAFF
TRBV7-3	TRBJ2-5	-	-	TGTGCCAGCAGCACTAGGGCGGGGCGACAAGAGACCCAGTACTTC	CASSTRAGRQETQYF
TRBV12-5	TRBJ1-1	many	-	TGTGCTAGTTCTGTAGTTTGGGGGAAGGCTTTCTTT	CASSVVWGKAFF
TRBV19	TRBJ1-2	-	-	TGTGCCAGTAGTATACCCCGGGCCGGTGGCTACACCTTC	CASSIPRAGGYTF
TRBV20-1	TRBJ1-5	many	-	TGCAGTGCTAGAGCTGGGGGTAGCAAGGGGGTGAATCAGCCCCAGCATTTT	CSARAGGSKGVNQPQHF
TRBV6-4	TRBJ2-2	few	-	TGTGCCAGCAGCAGGGGCCCGGCGTCCGGGGAGCTGTTTTTT	CASSRGPASGELFF